These 5 T cell receptor beta chains were sequenced from one sample in a study of T cells in Graves' hyperthyroidism and ophthalmopathy. Amplification yielded TCR beta CDR3 regions, with RNA transcripts as the source. Initially, a first-round RT-PCR of the TCR CDR3 employed the HTBI primer set. TCRdb ran MiXCR on the multiplex PCR reads and lists one entry per CDR3 protein. Of fewer than 750,000 distinct CDR3 sequences in the sample, more than 12% were seen once. The sample taken for sequencing was blood. These receptors came from a woman aged 50 to 65 with Graves' ophthalmopathy.

This clonotype was counted at least ten times. The CDR3 region has the DNA TGTGCCAGCAGCTTAGCTGGCGGCGCGAGGGAGCAGTACTTC. Its translation: CASSLAGGAREQYF. V is TRBV7-8 and J is TRBJ2-7; D ambiguous. The germline V gene encodes CDR1 SGHVS and CDR2 FQNEAQ. With 0 bases removed from V and 7 bases from J, the gap between germline ends came to 13 bases. CDR3 size: 14 residues.

Only a few counts were recorded for this clonotype. The chain couples TRBV7-9 to TRBJ1-1; 8 bases agree with TRBD1. This CDR3 spans 15 amino acids. V lost 5 bases, J lost 3 bases, and 8 bases stayed unmatched. Germline values: CDR1 SEHNR, CDR2 FQNEAQ (reference sequence). The CDR3 here is CASSKETGVDTEAFF. CDR3 sequence (DNA): TGTGCCAGCAGCAAAGAGACAGGGGTAGACACTGAAGCTTTCTTT.

The genes are TRBV7-6 and TRBJ2-5; the D call may be TRBD1 or TRBD2 (7 bases each). Trimming removed 8 bases from V and 5 bases from J, with 21 bases in between. This CDR3 is 15 amino acids long. Germline lookup yields CDR1 SGHVS and CDR2 FNYEAQ. CDR3 residues: CASGPGEGARETQYF. DNA of the CDR3: TGTGCCAGCGGCCCCGGGGAGGGGGCGCGGGAGACCCAGTACTTC.

This clonotype showed up just a few times. CDR3 protein: CASSFGQGAPMRIANYGYTF. The CDR3 coding sequence is TGCGCCAGCAGCTTCGGACAGGGGGCTCCCATGAGGATAGCTAACTATGGCTACACCTTC. This sequence joins TRBV5-1 and TRBJ1-2, with 11 bases lining up with TRBD1. CDR1 is SGHRS, CDR2 YFSETQ, per germline. V lost 2 bases, J lost 0 bases, and 15 bases stayed unmatched. This CDR3 region has 20 residues. The full variable domain, in which reference TRBV5-1 and TRBJ1-2 provide the parts outside the CDR3, is KAGVTQTPRYLIKTRGQQVTLSCSPISGHRSVSWYQQTPGQGLQFLFEYFSETQRNKGNFPGRFSGRQFSNSRSEMNVSTLELGDSALYLCASSFGQGAPMRIANYGYTFGSGTRLTVV.

This clonotype was detected only a few times. The chain employs TRBV7-8 and TRBJ2-2, with 9 bases fitting TRBD1. The germline gives CDR1 SGHVS, CDR2 FQNEAQ. V shed 6 bases and J 0 bases; nucleotides not matched to a gene: 5. CDR3 length equals 16 residues. The CDR3, as DNA: TGTGCCAGCAGTAAAGGACAGGGGACGAACACCGGGGAGCTGTTTTTT. This encodes CASSKGQGTNTGELFF.